A single sample is the source of the 24 T cell receptor beta chains below, sequenced in a study of shared clonotypes between healthy human individuals. Some clones are missing from TCRdb's copy, which holds only in-frame ones; the method was immunoSEQ multiplex PCR. The sample carries millions of clones, 90% to 95% recorded once. Sequencing was carried out using naive CD4+ T cells from PBMCs. The subset here: CD45RA+ positively selected. The receptors derive from a young man in good health. Some clones in this sample may be carry-over from other donors' samples.

The chain couples TRBV4-2 to TRBJ2-6; D unresolved. V was trimmed by 3 bases and J by 4 bases, leaving 4 bases between them. The germline gives CDR1 LGHNA, CDR2 YNFKEQ. CDR3 length equals 13 residues. CDR3 nucleotides: TGTGCCAGCAGCCACACGGGGGCCAACGTCCTGACTTTC. Its translation: CASSHTGANVLTF.

The rearrangement uses TRBV18 and TRBJ2-7; 8 positions agree with TRBD2. The junction had 5 bases not matched to a gene; V was cut back by 3 bases and J by 4 bases. There are 14 residues in the CDR3. CDR1 KGHSH and CDR2 LQKENI come from the germline V gene. This CDR3 reads CASSPTGLGYEQYF. CDR3 nucleotides: TGTGCCAGCTCACCGACGGGACTAGGTTACGAGCAGTACTTC.

The gene calls are TRBV5-1 and TRBJ2-1; TRBD1 is a possible D gene (6 bases). Germline CDR1 SGHRS, CDR2 YFSETQ. CDR3 length equals 14 residues. Trimming cost V 1 base and J 6 bases, with 11 bases left between them. The DNA for the CDR3 is TGCGCCAGCAGCTTGTTGGGACAAGTCAATGAGCAGTTCTTC. Translated, it gives CASSLLGQVNEQFF.

The rearrangement uses TRBV28 and TRBJ2-2; D is possibly TRBD1 (6 bases). Per germline, CDR1 MDHEN and CDR2 SYDVKM. The CDR3 is made up of 13 amino acids. With 7 bases removed from V and 7 bases from J, the gap between germline ends came to 13 bases. The CDR3 loop reads CASTGVRFGELFF. CDR3 nucleotides: TGTGCCAGCACAGGGGTTAGGTTCGGGGAGCTGTTTTTT.

This chain joins TRBV11-3 and TRBJ2-1, with D possibly called TRBD1 or TRBD2 (5 bases each). The CDR3 runs to 14 residues. Germline assignment: CDR1 SGHNT and CDR2 YENEEA. The germline V and J ends were trimmed by 5 bases and 9 bases, with 17 bases remaining between them. The CDR3 nucleotides read TGTGCCAGCAGCCTATGGGCGACCGGGGCTGAGCAGTTCTTC. This encodes CASSLWATGAEQFF.

The chain combines TRBV27 with TRBJ2-1, with no clear D. The germline CDR1 and CDR2 sequences are MNHEY and SMNVEV (reference sequence). Trimming took 5 bases from V and 0 from J, leaving 14 bases between them. The CDR3 has 16 residues. DNA of the CDR3: TGTGCCAGCAGTACCATAAAGGGCAACTCCTACAATGAGCAGTTCTTC. It encodes CASSTIKGNSYNEQFF.

This chain links TRBV28 with TRBJ2-3; weak D call: TRBD1 (7 bases). With 5 bases removed from V and 3 bases from J, the gap between germline ends came to 18 bases. There are 16 residues in the CDR3. CDR1 is MDHEN, CDR2 SYDVKM, per germline. CDR3 DNA: TGTGCCAGCAGTAATATCCGACAGGGAGGAACAGATACGCAGTATTTT. Protein sequence: CASSNIRQGGTDTQYF.

The chain recombines TRBV2 with TRBJ1-2; D unresolved. This CDR3 region has 12 residues. In germline, CDR1 is SNHLY, CDR2 FYNNEI. V gave up 5 bases and J gave up 7 bases, with 11 bases separating them. The CDR3 DNA reads TGTGCCAGCAGTCTTACCGGTCGTGGCTACACCTTC. It translates to CASSLTGRGYTF.

The V and J genes are TRBV10-3 and TRBJ1-2; weak D call: TRBD1 (6 bases). CDR1 is ENHRY and CDR2 is SYGVKD in the germline V gene. Trimming left V 6 bases short and J 10 bases short, with 18 bases between. The CDR3 has 13 residues. CDR3 DNA: TGTGCCATCAGGAGGGGGGATACGCGGGTCTACACCTTC. It codes for CAIRRGDTRVYTF.

For this clone: The same CDR3 is also encoded by other DNA sequences in this sample. This chain links TRBV25-1 with TRBJ1-1, with TRBD1 identical over 7 bases. The CDR3 length is 15 residues. The ends lost 3 bases at V and 2 bases at J; junction bases unmatched: 6. CDR1 is MGHDK and CDR2 is SYGVNS in the germline V gene. The CDR3, as DNA: TGTGCCAGCAGTGAGCCTCGACAGGGAAACACTGAAGCTTTCTTT. Amino acid sequence: CASSEPRQGNTEAFF.

The genes are TRBV4-2 and TRBJ2-1, with 10 bases that match TRBD2. The length of the CDR3 is 17 residues. Germline lookup yields CDR1 LGHNA and CDR2 YNFKEQ. V lost 4 bases to trimming and J lost 5 bases; unmatched junction nucleotides: 11. CDR3 DNA: TGTGCCAGCAGCCTACAGCCGGGACTAGCGAGAAACAATGAGCAGTTCTTC. As protein: CASSLQPGLARNNEQFF.

The chain carries TRBV28 and TRBJ2-3; no definite D call. V was shortened by 5 bases and J by 6 bases, with 9 bases between the two germline ends. Germline assignment: CDR1 MDHEN and CDR2 SYDVKM. This CDR3 region has 12 residues. For the CDR3, the DNA is TGTGCCAGCAGTCTACGGGTGGATACGCAGTATTTT. It is translated as CASSLRVDTQYF.

The sample holds one count of this clone. The V and J genes are TRBV7-2 and TRBJ2-2, with 14 bases fitting TRBD2. Germline CDR1 SGHTA, CDR2 FQGNSA. The CDR3 covers 17 residues. J lost 4 bases, V lost 5 bases, and 6 bases had no gene match. CDR3 loop: CASSPGLAGAGTGELFF. The CDR3 DNA follows: TGTGCCAGCAGCCCGGGACTAGCGGGAGCCGGCACCGGGGAGCTGTTTTTT.

This rearrangement joins TRBV28 to TRBJ2-5; no clear D. The J call is in doubt because the DNA end fits TRBJ2-7 better. Germline CDR1 is MDHEN and CDR2 is SYDVKM. The CDR3 totals 12 residues. CDR3: CASSSSSYEQYF. The DNA for the CDR3 is TGTGCCAGTTCTTCGAGCTCCTACGAGCAGTACTTC.

The CDR3 nucleotides read TGTGCCTGGAACGCGATGCGTACAGATACGCAGTATTTT. It translates to CAWNAMRTDTQYF. The gene calls are TRBV30 and TRBJ2-3; D is uncertain. Trimming took 4 bases from V and 3 from J, leaving 11 bases between them. Germline CDR1 is GTSNPN and CDR2 is SVGIG (reference sequence). The CDR3 sequence is 13 residues long.

The chain employs TRBV5-1 and TRBJ2-1; D is ambiguous. Trimming cost V 0 bases and J 6 bases, with 16 bases left between them. CDR1 and CDR2 (germline): SGHRS, YFSETQ. The CDR3 consists of 16 residues. CDR3 sequence: CASSLVGLGIGNEQFF. The CDR3 nucleotides are TGCGCCAGCAGCTTGGTTGGTCTCGGAATCGGCAATGAGCAGTTCTTC.

CDR3 DNA sequence: TGTGCCAGCAGTGCCGAAGGGACAGGGGTCTACGAGCAGTACTTC. This codes for CASSAEGTGVYEQYF. The chain joins TRBV6-1 to TRBJ2-7; 10 bases map to TRBD1. The V gene end was trimmed by 4 bases and the J gene end by 3 bases; junction bases not matched to a gene: 6. The CDR3 loop spans 15 amino acids. Germline lookup yields CDR1 MNHNS and CDR2 SASEGT.

The chain employs TRBV29-1 and TRBJ1-2; D call uncertain. The CDR3 sequence is 10 residues long. Germline CDR1 reads SQVTM; CDR2 reads ANQGSEA. V gave up 6 bases and J gave up 8 bases, with 10 bases separating them. CDR3 region: CSVADAGYTF. CDR3 in DNA: TGCAGCGTCGCGGATGCCGGCTACACCTTC.

The rearrangement links TRBV19 to TRBJ2-2; D unclear. This CDR3 is 12 amino acids long. Germline V gene lookup returns CDR1 LNHDA and CDR2 SQIVND (reference sequence). V was shortened by 5 bases and J by 8 bases, with 9 bases between the two germline ends. CDR3 residues: CASSWYGGELFF. CDR3 nucleotide sequence: TGTGCCAGTAGTTGGTATGGTGGGGAGCTGTTTTTT.

The chain uses TRBV7-2 and TRBJ2-4; D not certain. Germline CDR1 is SGHTA and CDR2 is FQGNSA. Deletions cut 2 bases from V and 5 bases from J, with 7 bases between. The CDR3 runs to 13 residues. This CDR3 reads CASSLTRENIQYF. Here the CDR3 DNA reads TGTGCCAGCAGCTTAACCCGGGAAAACATTCAGTACTTC.

The chain has TRBV5-1 and TRBJ1-3; D remains ambiguous. This CDR3 has 17 amino acids. V was clipped by 0 bases and J by 0 bases, with 13 bases between them. CDR1 and CDR2 (germline): SGHRS, YFSETQ. CDR3 sequence (DNA): TGCGCCAGCAGCTTGGACCGTCAATCGAGCTCTGGAAACACCATATATTTT. Translation gives CASSLDRQSSSGNTIYF. Full variable domain (missing parts from reference TRBV5-1 and TRBJ1-3): KAGVTQTPRYLIKTRGQQVTLSCSPISGHRSVSWYQQTPGQGLQFLFEYFSETQRNKGNFPGRFSGRQFSNSRSEMNVSTLELGDSALYLCASSLDRQSSSGNTIYFGEGSWLTVV.

In this sample, this clone turned up a few times. V gene TRBV19 combines with J gene TRBJ2-2, with 8 bases matching TRBD1. Unmatched junction bases numbered 3, after V lost 5 bases and J lost 4 bases. CDR3 size: 14 residues. From germline, CDR1 is LNHDA and CDR2 SQIVND (reference sequence). The CDR3 loop reads CASSVQGATGELFF. The CDR3 bases are TGTGCCAGTAGTGTCCAGGGGGCCACCGGGGAGCTGTTTTTT.

This chain connects TRBV6-5 to TRBJ1-5; TRBD1 aligns across 10 bases. The V segment lost 6 bases and the J segment 7 bases; nucleotides outside the gene matches: 9. The CDR3 extends over 15 amino acids. Germline assignment: CDR1 MNHEY and CDR2 SVGAGI. The CDR3, as DNA: TGTGCCAGCAGGACAGGGGGCTCCGGGGAGCAGCCCCAGCATTTT. Its protein is CASRTGGSGEQPQHF.

A word on this clone: Other nucleotide sequences in the sample specify the same CDR3. The chain recombines TRBV5-1 with TRBJ2-7; 8 bases map to TRBD1. V lost 0 bases to trimming and J lost 4 bases; unmatched junction nucleotides: 6. CDR3 length: 15 residues. The V gene's germline CDR1 is SGHRS and CDR2 YFSETQ. DNA of the CDR3: TGCGCCAGCAGCTTGGCGACAGGGGTCGGTTACGAGCAGTACTTC. Encoded protein: CASSLATGVGYEQYF.